What follows are 10 T cell receptor beta chains derived from one specimen sequenced in a study of neurological immune-mediated disorders. Time point defined: longitudinal time-point 1 (baseline). TCRdb recomputed calls from the 5' RACE reads with MiXCR, one row per CDR3 protein. Among tens of thousands of distinct CDR3 sequences listed, approximately 12% were seen once. The sequencing input was PBMCs. Receptors originate from a male donor with HTLV-1-associated myelopathy (HAM/TSP).

This clonotype was found many times. DNA for the CDR3: TGTGCCAGCAGCCGGACTAGCGGGGGGGTAGCGGATACGCAGTATTTT. Its protein is CASSRTSGGVADTQYF. The V and J genes are TRBV6-5 and TRBJ2-3; TRBD2 aligns across 15 bases. V trimming: 6 bases; J trimming: 6 bases; junction bases outside the gene matches: 7. CDR1 MNHEY and CDR2 SVGAGI come from the germline V gene. The CDR3 runs to 16 residues.

This clonotype was observed at least ten times. The J gene is TRBJ2-7, the V gene TRBV20-1; 9 positions agree with TRBD2. Germline CDR1 DFQATT, CDR2 SNEGSKA (reference sequence). Trimming took 4 bases from V and 2 from J; bases not matched to a gene: 6. This CDR3 is 14 amino acids long. CDR3 in amino acids: CSAKKASGAYEQYF. As DNA, the CDR3 is TGCAGTGCTAAGAAGGCTAGCGGGGCCTACGAGCAGTACTTC.

This clonotype was recorded many times. The chain has TRBV9 and TRBJ2-7, with D possibly matching TRBD2 (6 bases). V lost 0 bases and J lost 0, with 22 bases in between. CDR1 and CDR2 from the germline V gene are SGDLS and YYNGEE. The CDR3 is made up of 19 amino acids. The CDR3 loop is CASSVGLGGRVDRSYEQYF. CDR3 nucleotide sequence: TGTGCCAGCAGCGTAGGCCTCGGGGGTAGAGTGGACCGCTCCTACGAGCAGTACTTC.

This clonotype was detected ten times or more. This sequence joins TRBV20-1 and TRBJ1-4; D is unresolved. V shed 5 bases and J shed 7 bases, with 8 bases lying between them. Germline V gene sequence: CDR1 DFQATT, CDR2 SNEGSKA (reference sequence). This CDR3 region has 11 residues. The CDR3: CSAGVGEKLFF. In DNA form, the CDR3 reads TGCAGTGCTGGGGTCGGTGAAAAACTGTTTTTT.

This clonotype came up many times. V is TRBV20-1 and J is TRBJ2-1; D perhaps matches TRBD2 (7 bases). The CDR3 consists of 16 residues. CDR1 is DFQATT and CDR2 is SNEGSKA in the germline V gene (reference sequence). Deletions cut 4 bases from V and 7 bases from J, with 23 bases between. This CDR3 is CSANEFGGAPINEQFF. In nucleotides, the CDR3 is TGCAGTGCTAATGAGTTTGGGGGGGCCCCTATAAATGAGCAGTTCTTC.

This clonotype was found many times. V gene TRBV6-5 combines with J gene TRBJ2-5; TRBD2 matches 11 bases. The CDR3 loop spans 16 amino acids. Trimming at V came to 2 bases and at J to 4 bases, leaving 6 bases not matched to a gene. In germline, CDR1 is MNHEY, CDR2 SVGAGI. In DNA form, the CDR3 reads TGTGCCAGCAGTTACCGGGGACTAGCGGTCGGAGAGACCCAGTACTTC. Its protein is CASSYRGLAVGETQYF.

There are many counts of this clonotype. V usage is TRBV5-1 and J usage is TRBJ1-5; no clear D. CDR1 and CDR2 from the germline V gene are SGHRS and YFSETQ. V was shortened by 0 bases and J by 7 bases, with 17 bases between the two germline ends. The CDR3 is 16 residues long. The DNA of the CDR3 is TGCGCCAGCAGCTTGGCCTCATCGGTATCGGAGCAGCCCCAGCATTTT. It is translated as CASSLASSVSEQPQHF.

In this sample, this clonotype turned up once. A much bigger clone sits one base away, suggesting this may be a read error. The chain combines TRBV20-1 with TRBJ1-1; a weak D match, TRBD1 (5 bases). The CDR3 is 14 amino acids. CDR1 and CDR2 from the germline V gene are DFQATT and SNEGSKA (reference sequence). V was cut by 4 bases and J by 6 bases, with 18 bases left in between. DNA of the CDR3: TGCAGTGCTATTAGCAGGTGCCGGGGGGCTGAAGCTTTCTTT. Translating gives CSAISRCRGAEAFF.

The rearrangement joins TRBV11-2 to TRBJ2-2, with 8 bases fitting TRBD2. Germline lookup yields CDR1 SGHAT and CDR2 FQNNGV. The CDR3 length is 17 residues. Trimming took 3 bases from V and 5 from J; bases not matched to a gene: 11. CDR3 sequence reads: CASSFGGVATETGELFF. CDR3 sequence (DNA): TGTGCCAGCAGCTTCGGGGGGGTGGCAACAGAAACCGGGGAGCTGTTTTTT.

This clonotype was observed many times. This sequence joins TRBV20-1 and TRBJ2-1; TRBD1 aligns across 7 bases. The V segment lost 6 bases and the J segment 8 bases; nucleotides outside the gene matches: 13. Germline values: CDR1 DFQATT, CDR2 SNEGSKA (reference sequence). The CDR3 is made up of 14 amino acids. CDR3 DNA sequence: TGCAGTGCCGTCTGGGACAGAACCGGGTATGAGCAGTTCTTC. Translated: CSAVWDRTGYEQFF.